This TCR beta chain is from a study of CD8 T cells in ankylosing spondylitis. Findings and caveats of the study: Reports of some motif variants in reactive arthritis synovial fluid and blood predate this one. As reported, disease-linked clones showed significant enrichment in matched ankylosing spondylitis synovial fluid. Clones linked to the disease showed a CD8+ phenotype. They occurred at relatively low frequencies in peripheral blood. A motif in TCR beta, a set of under ten highly homologous variants, appeared characteristic of ankylosing spondylitis blood.

Comment on this clonotype: Its antigen is still unknown.

This CDR3 is 13 amino acids long. J lost 3 bases, V lost 6 bases, and 2 bases had no gene match. Looked up from germline, CDR1 is SNHLY and CDR2 is FYNNEI. A quantitative 5'-RACE method, one with molecular barcodes, was used to make TCR beta libraries. One entry per CDR3 protein, called by TCRdb with MiXCR from the 5' RACE reads. Of roughly 440,000 distinct CDR3 sequences listed, roughly 17% are singletons. The TCR originated in a male donor with ankylosing spondylitis. Sample: blood, either unsorted or a sorted T cell fraction (not recorded which). This chain connects TRBV2 to TRBJ1-5, with TRBD1 matching 7 bases. CDR3 DNA: TGTGCCAGCAGGGGACAGTTCAATCAGCCCCAGCATTTT. Translated: CASRGQFNQPQHF.